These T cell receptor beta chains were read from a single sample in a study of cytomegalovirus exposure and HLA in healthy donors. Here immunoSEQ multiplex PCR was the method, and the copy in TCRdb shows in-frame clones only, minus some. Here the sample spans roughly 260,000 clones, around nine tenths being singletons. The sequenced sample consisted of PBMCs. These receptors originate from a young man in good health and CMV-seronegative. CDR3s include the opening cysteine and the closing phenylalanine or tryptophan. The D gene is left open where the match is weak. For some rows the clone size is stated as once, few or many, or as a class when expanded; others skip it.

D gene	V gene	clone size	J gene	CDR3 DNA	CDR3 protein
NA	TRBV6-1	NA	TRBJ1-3	TGTGCCAGCAGTGATCTCCCCTCTGGAAACACCATATATTTT	CASSDLPSGNTIYF
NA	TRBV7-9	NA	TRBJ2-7	TGTGCCAGCAGTCGTGACGACAGCTTCTACGAGCAGTACTTC	CASSRDDSFYEQYF
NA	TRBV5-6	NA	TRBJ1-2	TGTGCCAGCAGCCCTGCCGAGAACTATGGCTACACCTTC	CASSPAENYGYTF
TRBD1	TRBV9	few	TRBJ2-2	TGTGCCAGCAAGAGGACAGGGTCCACCGGGGAGCTGTTTTTT	CASKRTGSTGELFF
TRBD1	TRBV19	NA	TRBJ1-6	TGTGCCAGTAGTGGACTTCCGGGACAGGGGAGTTCACCCCTCCACTTT	CASSGLPGQGSSPLHF
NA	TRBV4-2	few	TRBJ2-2	TGTGCCAGCAGCCAAGTAAAGGGGCAGGCCGGGGAGCTGTTTTTT	CASSQVKGQAGELFF
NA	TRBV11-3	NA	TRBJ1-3	TGTGCCAGCAGCTTACAGGGTGGCACCATATATTTT	CASSLQGGTIYF
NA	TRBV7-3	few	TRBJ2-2	TGTGCCAGCAGCTTGGGCAGGGCCACCGGGGAGCTGTTTTTT	CASSLGRATGELFF
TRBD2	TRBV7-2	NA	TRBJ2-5	TGTGCCAGCAGCCGTGGACTAGCGGGAGAGGACCAGTACTTC	CASSRGLAGEDQYF
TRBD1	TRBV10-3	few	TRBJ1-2	TGTGCCACCTCACGAGGACAGGTCTATGGCTACACCTTC	CATSRGQVYGYTF
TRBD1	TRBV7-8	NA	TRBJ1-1	TGTGCCAGCCTACCGGGACAGGCGAACACTGAAGCTTTCTTT	CASLPGQANTEAFF
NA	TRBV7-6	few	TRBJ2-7	TGTGCCAGCAGCTCAGGCCGCGTGATGGGGCACGAGCAGTACTTC	CASSSGRVMGHEQYF
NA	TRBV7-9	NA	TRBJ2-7	TGTGCCAGCAGCTTAGGTCTGGCAGGGCAATACTACGAGCAGTACTTC	CASSLGLAGQYYEQYF
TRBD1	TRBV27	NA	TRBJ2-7	TGTGCCAGCAGACGACAGGGGGAAACCTACGAGCAGTACTTC	CASRRQGETYEQYF
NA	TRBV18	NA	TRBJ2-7	TGTGCCAGCTCACGGACAGTCACCTACGAGCAGTACTTC	CASSRTVTYEQYF
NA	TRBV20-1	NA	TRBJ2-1	TGCAGTGGGGACTCCGACAATGAGCAGTTCTTC	CSGDSDNEQFF
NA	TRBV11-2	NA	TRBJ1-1	TGTGCCAGCAGCTTAGGCCGCGCGAACACTGAAGCTTTCTTT	CASSLGRANTEAFF
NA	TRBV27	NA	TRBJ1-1	TGTGCCAGCAGATACGGACAGCCGAACACTGAAGCTTTCTTT	CASRYGQPNTEAFF
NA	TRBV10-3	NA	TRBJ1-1	TGTGCCATCAGTGAGTCCCACAGGTATAACTCCGTTACCATGAACACTGAAGCTTTCTTT	CAISESHRYNSVTMNTEAFF
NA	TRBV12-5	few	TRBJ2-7	TGTGCTGGATGGACCTATAGCGGAGTCTACGAGCAGTACTTC	CAGWTYSGVYEQYF
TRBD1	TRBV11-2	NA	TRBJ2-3	TGTGCCAGCAGCTTAGCAGGGGGCGCGGGCACAGATACGCAGTATTTT	CASSLAGGAGTDTQYF
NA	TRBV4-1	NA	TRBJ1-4	TGCGCCAGCAGCCCCCCCTTTAATGAAAAACTGTTTTTT	CASSPPFNEKLFF